The source of this T cell receptor (beta chain) is a study of cytomegalovirus exposure and HLA in healthy donors. This table comes from immunoSEQ multiplex PCR, and its TCRdb copy is limited to in-frame clones, with some not included. The table has 200,000 to 250,000 clones, around nine tenths seen once. As concerns this clone: No antigen is known for it.

V was pared by 3 bases and J by 8 bases, with 5 bases of the junction left unmatched. The CDR3 is made up of 12 amino acids. Looked up from germline, CDR1 is GTSNPN and CDR2 is SVGIG (reference sequence). General study points: The study recorded 160 or so TCR beta chains that were cytomegalovirus-associated.

The V gene is TRBV30, the J gene TRBJ1-2; 8 bases match TRBD1. Source material: PBMCs. The sequence was obtained from a woman aged 18-35 years in good health and CMV-seronegative. CDR3 sequence (DNA): TGTGCCTGGAGAGGACAGGGCAGAGGCTACACCTTC. It is translated as CAWRGQGRGYTF.